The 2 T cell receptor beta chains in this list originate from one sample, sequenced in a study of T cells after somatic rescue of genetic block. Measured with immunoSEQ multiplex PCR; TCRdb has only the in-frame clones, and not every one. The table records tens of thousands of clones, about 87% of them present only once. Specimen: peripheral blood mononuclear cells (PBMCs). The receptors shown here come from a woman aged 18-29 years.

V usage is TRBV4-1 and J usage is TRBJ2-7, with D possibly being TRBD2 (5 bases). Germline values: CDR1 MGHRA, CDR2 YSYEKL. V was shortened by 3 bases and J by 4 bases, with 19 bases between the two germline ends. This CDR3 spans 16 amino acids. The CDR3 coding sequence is TGCGCCAGCAGCCACACCTCGGGGAATCCCACTTACGAGCAGTACTTC. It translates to CASSHTSGNPTYEQYF.

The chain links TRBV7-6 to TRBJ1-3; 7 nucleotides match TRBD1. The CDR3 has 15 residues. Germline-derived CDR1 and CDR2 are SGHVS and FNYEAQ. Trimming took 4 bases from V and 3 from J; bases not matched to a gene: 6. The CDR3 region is CASSSGTDFGNTIYF. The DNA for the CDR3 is TGTGCCAGCAGCTCCGGGACAGACTTTGGAAACACCATATATTTT.